The next 21 T cell receptor beta chains were all read from a single sample in a study of CD8+CD57+ T cells in acquired aplastic anemia. Only patients with CD8+CD57+ cell expansion on flow cytometry were chosen for sequencing. The use of genomic DNA as template underpinned the TCR beta VDJ and CDR3 profiling. One entry per CDR3 protein results from TCRdb running MiXCR on the reads. The sample holds around 500,000 distinct CDR3 sequences; about a third are singletons and the top ten take around 0.82%. The sample comprised sorted CD4+, CD8+, or CD8+CD57+ T cells (not recorded which) from PBMCs. The receptors here all came from a human donor with aplastic anemia.

Worth noting for this clonotype: An end of the junction differs from the germline gene, which may be a read error. The chain employs TRBV10-3 and TRBJ1-1, with 7 bases that match TRBD1. Germline values: CDR1 ENHRY, CDR2 SYGVKD. The CDR3 has 16 amino acids. Here the CDR3 DNA reads TGTGCCAGCAGTTACTCTGCCGGGACAGCGAACACTGAAGCTTTCTTT. Its protein product is CASSYSAGTANTEAFF.

CDR3 loop: CASKLGQTYNSPLHF. In DNA, the CDR3 is TGTGCCAGCAAGTTAGGACAGACCTATAATTCACCCCTCCACTTT. V gene TRBV25-1 combines with J gene TRBJ1-6; the D gene is possibly TRBD1 (6 bases). CDR1 is MGHDK and CDR2 is SYGVNS in the germline V gene. V lost 7 bases to trimming and J lost 2 bases, with 12 bases between them. This CDR3 has 15 residues.

The table lists this clonotype with a count of one. The chain uses TRBV5-1 and TRBJ2-3, with 7 bases matching TRBD2. Trimming took 7 bases from V and 0 from J; bases not matched to a gene: 8. The CDR3 is 15 residues long. Germline V gene sequence: CDR1 SGHRS, CDR2 YFSETQ. This chain's CDR3 is CASGARGSSTDTQYF. DNA for the CDR3: TGCGCCAGCGGAGCTCGCGGGAGTAGCACAGATACGCAGTATTTT.

The chain is built from TRBV12-3 or TRBV12-4 and TRBJ2-7, with TRBD1 matching over 7 bases. With 6 bases clipped from V and 0 bases from J, the junction kept 5 bases outside the gene matches. The CDR3 is made up of 14 amino acids. CDR3 DNA: TGTGCCAGCAGGGGGGACAGCACCTCCTACGAGCAGTACTTC. Translated: CASRGDSTSYEQYF.

The chain employs TRBV2 and TRBJ1-5, with TRBD1 identical over 8 bases. There are 16 residues in the CDR3. The germline gives CDR1 SNHLY, CDR2 FYNNEI. V was pared by 3 bases and J by 4 bases, with 8 bases of the junction left unmatched. CDR3 DNA: TGTGCCAGCAGTGAGAGGGACAGGAAAAATAATCAGCCCCAGCATTTT. Its protein is CASSERDRKNNQPQHF.

In its sample, this clonotype was seen a few times. The chain joins TRBV2 to TRBJ1-5; D may be TRBD1 (6 bases). Germline V gene sequence: CDR1 SNHLY, CDR2 FYNNEI. V lost 3 bases, J lost 4 bases, and 10 bases lay in between. This CDR3 spans 14 amino acids. The CDR3 loop reads CASSEDSPNQPQHF. In DNA, the CDR3 is TGTGCCAGCAGTGAGGACAGCCCAAATCAGCCCCAGCATTTT.

This clonotype was counted ten times or more. J is TRBJ2-7 and V is TRBV9, with 10 bases that match TRBD1. Per the germline V gene, CDR1 is SGDLS and CDR2 is YYNGEE. The CDR3 has 15 residues. The trim removed 0 bases at V and 2 bases at J, leaving 2 bases unmatched. The CDR3 loop is CASSVGGTGAYEQYF. DNA for the CDR3: TGTGCCAGCAGCGTAGGGGGGACAGGGGCCTACGAGCAGTACTTC.

Ten or more counts support this clonotype. The chain is built from TRBV12-3 or TRBV12-4 and TRBJ2-7, with TRBD2 matching 7 bases. The CDR3 has 13 residues. Trimming cost V 5 bases and J 4 bases; bases outside gene matches: 5. In nucleotides, the CDR3 is TGTGCCAGCAGTCGGGAGGCCAGGTACGAGCAGTACTTC. Its translation: CASSREARYEQYF.

There are many counts of this clonotype. This chain joins TRBV7-2 and TRBJ1-1, with D tentatively TRBD1 (6 bases). The CDR3 sequence is 12 residues long. V was clipped by 5 bases and J by 8 bases, with 12 bases between them. Germline V gene sequence: CDR1 SGHTA, CDR2 FQGNSA. This CDR3 is CASSPPGQEAFF. Written as DNA, the CDR3 is TGTGCCAGCAGCCCACCCGGACAGGAAGCTTTCTTT.

In regard to this clonotype: This may stem from a read error, because a much larger clone lies one nucleotide away. V gene TRBV20-1 combines with J gene TRBJ1-2, with 8 bases identical to TRBD1. This CDR3 has 12 residues. Germline V gene lookup returns CDR1 DFQATT and CDR2 SNEGSKA (reference sequence). CDR3 loop: CSGKGQANGCTF. The CDR3 DNA reads TGCAGTGGCAAGGGACAGGCAAATGGCTGCACCTTC.

This clonotype occurred a few times. The chain employs TRBV10-3 and TRBJ1-2; 7 bases agree with TRBD1. The V and J ends lost 7 bases and 8 bases, in that order; junction bases with no gene match: 7. Germline loops: CDR1 ENHRY, CDR2 SYGVKD. The CDR3 sequence is 12 residues long. The DNA of the CDR3 is TGTGCCATCAAACTTACAGGGGAAGGCTACACCTTC. Its protein is CAIKLTGEGYTF.

A remark on this clonotype: One end of the junction is discordant with germline, which a read error may explain. This sequence joins TRBV15 and TRBJ1-2, with 7 bases identical to TRBD1. Germline V lookup: CDR1 LNHNV, CDR2 YYDKDF (reference sequence). The CDR3 consists of 19 residues. CDR3 in DNA: TGTGCCACCTGCAGTGCTACGGTGCCCCAACAGGGGACGAACTATGGCTACACCTTC. Translated: CATCSATVPQQGTNYGYTF. The entire variable domain, with the rest obtained from reference TRBV15 and TRBJ1-2, is as follows: DAMVIQNPRYQVTQFGKPVTLSCSQTLNHNVMYWYQQKSSQAPKLLFHYYDKDFNNEADTPDNFQSRRPNTSFCFLDIRSPGLGDTAMYLCATCSATVPQQGTNYGYTFGSGTRLTVV.

This chain joins TRBV20-1 and TRBJ1-2; D is undetermined. The CDR3 is made up of 14 amino acids. CDR1 and CDR2 (germline): DFQATT, SNEGSKA (reference sequence). V lost 6 bases and J lost 3, with 17 bases in between. CDR3 sequence reads: CSASNPTLHYGYTF. The CDR3 nucleotides read TGCAGTGCCAGCAACCCGACACTTCACTATGGCTACACCTTC.

The genes are TRBV19 and TRBJ2-7; 9 bases line up with TRBD1. Germline V CDR1 and CDR2: LNHDA, SQIVND (reference sequence). Trimming took 10 bases from V and 2 from J; bases not matched to a gene: 3. This CDR3 region has 12 residues. The DNA for the CDR3 is TGTGCCACACGACAGGGGGCCTACGAGCAGTACTTC. It codes for CATRQGAYEQYF.

This chain connects TRBV10-3 to TRBJ2-7; TRBD2 is a possible D gene (7 bases). CDR3 length: 14 amino acids. The V gene lost 10 bases and the J gene lost 6 bases, with 22 bases spanning the gap. Per the germline V gene, CDR1 is ENHRY and CDR2 is SYGVKD. As DNA, the CDR3 is TGTGCCAGCCGATATCTGGGGGGGCGGACCGAGCAGTACTTC. It codes for CASRYLGGRTEQYF.

This clonotype showed up many times. The V call is TRBV24-1, the J call TRBJ1-1; possibly TRBD1 for D (5 bases). V was trimmed by 7 bases and J by 5 bases, leaving 13 bases between them. The CDR3 runs 13 residues. Germline-derived CDR1 and CDR2 are KGHDR and SFDVKD. The CDR3 sequence is CATSIQERTEAFF. The CDR3 DNA follows: TGTGCCACCAGCATACAGGAAAGGACTGAAGCTTTCTTT.

This chain links TRBV6-5 with TRBJ2-7; D possibly corresponds to TRBD2 (6 bases). Trimming pared 6 bases from V and 0 bases from J, leaving 15 bases between. CDR1 is MNHEY, CDR2 SVGAGI, per germline. This CDR3 comprises 15 residues. CDR3 amino acids: CASRRPGDVSYEQYF. CDR3 DNA sequence: TGTGCCAGCAGACGACCGGGGGACGTCTCCTACGAGCAGTACTTC.

V and J are TRBV13 and TRBJ2-2; the match to TRBD2 covers 14 bases. Germline CDR1 and CDR2: PRHDT and FYEKMQ (reference sequence). Trimming cost V 5 bases and J 2 bases; bases outside gene matches: 4. CDR3 length equals 17 residues. The CDR3 DNA reads TGTGCCAGCAGCCAGGGACTAGCGGGGGCTAACACCGGGGAGCTGTTTTTT. Amino acids: CASSQGLAGANTGELFF.

This clonotype was seen more than once but under ten times. This sequence joins TRBV3-1 and TRBJ1-5; unclear D gene. This CDR3 has 14 residues. Germline CDR1 is LGHDT and CDR2 is YNNKEL (reference sequence). Trimming left V 2 bases short and J 0 bases short, with 5 bases between. The CDR3 loop reads CASSQSNSNQPQHF. CDR3 nucleotides: TGTGCCAGCAGCCAATCAAATAGCAATCAGCCCCAGCATTTT. Combining the CDR3 with reference TRBV3-1 and TRBJ1-5 gives the whole variable domain DTAVSQTPKYLVTQMGNDKSIKCEQNLGHDTMYWYKQDSKKFLKIMFSYNNKELIINETVPNRFSPKSPDKAHLNLHINSLELGDSAVYFCASSQSNSNQPQHFGDGTRLSIL.

This chain joins TRBV24-1 and TRBJ1-1; 9 bases align to TRBD1. CDR3 size: 14 residues. CDR1 is KGHDR and CDR2 is SFDVKD in the germline V gene. Losses at the gene ends were 7 bases for V and 3 bases for J; bases not matched to a gene: 5. The CDR3 region is CATRRQGEDTEAFF. CDR3 DNA sequence: TGTGCCACCAGAAGACAGGGGGAGGACACTGAAGCTTTCTTT.

This chain uses TRBV5-1 with TRBJ2-3, with D maybe TRBD1 (6 bases). The CDR3 totals 15 residues. The V end lost 1 base, the J end lost 0 bases, and 9 bases lay between the germline ends. Germline-derived CDR1 and CDR2 are SGHRS and YFSETQ. The CDR3 DNA is TGCGCCAGCAGCTTGCGGGACACCAGCACAGATACGCAGTATTTT. Amino acid sequence: CASSLRDTSTDTQYF.